This passage covers 11 T cell receptor beta chains from one sample sequenced in a study of chemoradiotherapy in HPV16-positive cancers. The assay was immunoSEQ multiplex PCR, and TCRdb's table has in-frame clones only and misses some. The table lists some 16,000 clones, over 70% of them singletons. Sampling took place from a patient who underwent chemoradiotherapy. All receptors derive from a human donor with HPV-associated anogenital cancer.

The chain couples TRBV6-5 to TRBJ2-7; no clear D. The V end was cut by 2 bases, the J end by 1 base, with 12 bases between. This CDR3 is 15 amino acids long. Germline lookup yields CDR1 MNHEY and CDR2 SVGAGI. The DNA of the CDR3 is TGTGCCAGCAGTTACAGGCAAGGGTTTTCCTACGAGCAGTACTTC. Protein sequence: CASSYRQGFSYEQYF.

The sample holds one count of this clone. Distinct nucleotide sequences in the sample also encode this CDR3. The CDR3 sequence: CASSLQGFSNQPQHF. In nucleotides, the CDR3 is TGTGCCAGCAGCCTACAGGGGTTTAGCAATCAGCCCCAGCATTTT. This chain links TRBV5-8 with TRBJ1-5; 7 bases fit TRBD1. Unmatched junction bases numbered 4, after V lost 4 bases and J lost 0 bases. The CDR3 runs 15 residues. Germline V lookup: CDR1 SGHTS, CDR2 YDEGEE.

The chain recombines TRBV6-1 with TRBJ1-4; weak D call: TRBD1 (5 bases). V was pared by 2 bases and J by 10 bases, with 14 bases between. The CDR3 runs 14 residues. CDR1 is MNHNS and CDR2 is SASEGT in the germline V gene. CDR3 nucleotides: TGTGCCAGCAGTGAAAACCAGGGAGGCGGAAAACTGTTTTTT. It encodes CASSENQGGGKLFF.

This sequence joins TRBV7-2 and TRBJ2-2; 7 nucleotides match TRBD1. The CDR3 loop spans 16 amino acids. With V trimmed by 4 bases and J by 1 base, 6 bases remained unmatched. Germline V gene sequence: CDR1 SGHTA, CDR2 FQGNSA. The CDR3 region has the DNA TGTGCCAGCAGCTCCAATAGGGGGCTGAACACCGGGGAGCTGTTTTTT. It is translated as CASSSNRGLNTGELFF.

This chain links TRBV5-1 with TRBJ2-7; TRBD1 agrees at 7 bases. The CDR3 sequence is 15 residues long. Trimming removed 0 bases from V and 3 bases from J; junction bases left unmatched: 6. Germline V gene sequence: CDR1 SGHRS, CDR2 YFSETQ. Here the CDR3 reads CASSLGPTGYYEQYF. CDR3 sequence (DNA): TGCGCCAGCAGCTTGGGGCCGACAGGGTACTACGAGCAGTACTTC.

This chain uses TRBV5-1 with TRBJ1-1; D call uncertain. The V end lost 4 bases, the J end lost 1 base, and 11 bases lay between the germline ends. The CDR3 contains 14 residues. The germline V gene encodes CDR1 SGHRS and CDR2 YFSETQ. CDR3 nucleotides: TGCGCCAGCAGCCCCCTCGGCCCGAACACTGAAGCTTTCTTT. Amino acid sequence: CASSPLGPNTEAFF.

This clone was counted only a few times. The chain has TRBV7-9 and TRBJ1-2; D remains ambiguous. Germline CDR1 SEHNR, CDR2 FQNEAQ (reference sequence). CDR3 length equals 13 residues. Trimming cost V 3 bases and J 4 bases, with 9 bases left between them. DNA for the CDR3: TGTGCCAGCAGCTTGGCGGGAGGCTATGGCTACACCTTC. Its translation is CASSLAGGYGYTF.

In DNA, the CDR3 is TGTGCCAGCAGTTTATTTCTGAAAGCAGCTTTCTTT. This encodes CASSLFLKAAFF. The chain recombines TRBV28 with TRBJ1-1; D remains ambiguous. Germline V lookup: CDR1 MDHEN, CDR2 SYDVKM. The V end was cut by 1 base, the J end by 10 bases, with 10 bases between. The CDR3 is 12 amino acids.

This chain joins TRBV5-1 and TRBJ2-1, with D possibly TRBD2 on 6 matching bases. V dropped 4 bases and J dropped 3 bases, with 14 bases sitting between them. Germline-derived CDR1 and CDR2 are SGHRS and YFSETQ. This CDR3 has 15 residues. The CDR3 loop reads CASSPARGGYNEQFF. The DNA of the CDR3 is TGCGCCAGCAGCCCGGCGCGGGGAGGCTACAATGAGCAGTTCTTC.

The rearrangement joins TRBV7-8 to TRBJ1-2; 7 bases agree with TRBD1. This CDR3 has 13 residues. Unmatched junction bases numbered 4, after V lost 5 bases and J lost 4 bases. CDR1 is SGHVS and CDR2 is FQNEAQ in the germline V gene. The chain's CDR3 is CASSDRDSYGYTF. DNA of the CDR3: TGTGCCAGCAGCGACCGGGACAGCTATGGCTACACCTTC.

V is TRBV11-1 and J is TRBJ2-3; D not resolved. Germline V gives CDR1 SGHAT, CDR2 FQDESV (reference sequence). V was clipped by 0 bases and J by 0 bases, with 10 bases between them. This CDR3 comprises 16 residues. The CDR3 bases are TGTGCCAGCAGCTTAGCCCCAGAATCTAGCACAGATACGCAGTATTTT. It is translated as CASSLAPESSTDTQYF.